The rows below give T cell receptor beta chains drawn from one sample of a study of OX40 agonist ivuxolimab in advanced cancers. Repertoires were generated with immunoSEQ multiplex PCR, while TCRdb's copy carries only in-frame clones and drops some. The sample contains about 54,000 clones, 90% to 95% of which appear only once. Material: CD4+ or CD8+ T cells sorted from blood, obtained in a trial of the OX40 agonist ivuxolimab. Receptor source: an adult with an advanced solid tumor such as melanoma, head and neck, liver or kidney cancer. Each CDR3 is given with its conserved first and last residue. Each record gives: J gene, clone size, V gene, D gene, CDR3 DNA, CDR3 protein. A D gene is named only where the DNA matches it firmly. Clone size is not always given. Where it is, it says once, few, many or a class for expanded clones.

>TRBJ1-4|NA|TRBV5-4|NA
TGTGCCAGCAGCTTGGCCTTAAATGAAAAACTGTTTTTT
CASSLALNEKLFF
>TRBJ2-3|NA|TRBV6-1|TRBD2
TGTGCCAGCACCGGCGGCGGGAGTAGCACAGATACGCAGTATTTT
CASTGGGSSTDTQYF
>TRBJ2-7|NA|TRBV28|TRBD1
TGTGCCAGCAGTTGGTTGAACAGGGGGAATGAGCAGTACTTC
CASSWLNRGNEQYF
>TRBJ2-1|NA|TRBV9|NA
TGTGCCAGCAGCTCTGGGTCTAGCAGGCAATACAATGAGCAGTTCTTC
CASSSGSSRQYNEQFF
>TRBJ2-7|NA|TRBV7-9|NA
TGTGCCAGCAGCCTCGTCTACGAGCAGTACTTC
CASSLVYEQYF
>TRBJ2-3|NA|TRBV28|NA
TGTGCCAGCAGTTCCCAGCGCTATGGCACAGATACGCAGTATTTT
CASSSQRYGTDTQYF
>TRBJ1-1|NA|TRBV5-4|TRBD1
TGTGCCAGCAGGATCCGGGACAGATACACTGAAGCTTTCTTT
CASRIRDRYTEAFF
>TRBJ2-3|NA|TRBV27|TRBD2
TGTGCCAGCAGTCCCGGGATAGCGGGGAGGGGCACAGATACGCAGTATTTT
CASSPGIAGRGTDTQYF
>TRBJ1-1|NA|TRBV5-1|NA
TGCGCCAGCTTCCCTGAGGGAAAGACCGTATACACTGAAGCTTTCTTT
CASFPEGKTVYTEAFF
>TRBJ2-7|NA|TRBV5-1|TRBD1
TGCGCCAGCAGCCCGGGCGGGGGACAGGGGGCTCGAGTGGAGTACTTC
CASSPGGGQGARVEYF
>TRBJ2-3|NA|TRBV5-1|NA
TGCGCCAGCAGCTCAAGGGGGGGCGGAAGCACAGATACGCAGTATTTT
CASSSRGGGSTDTQYF
>TRBJ1-4|NA|TRBV12-5|TRBD1
TGTGCTAGTGGTTTGTCAGGACAGGGGGCGCGTCCAACTAATGAAAAACTGTTTTTT
CASGLSGQGARPTNEKLFF
>TRBJ2-2|NA|TRBV10-3|NA
TGTGCCATCAAGGGGCTCGGGGAGCTGTTTTTT
CAIKGLGELFF
>TRBJ2-7|NA|TRBV5-8|NA
TGTGCCAGCAGCTTGGAAGGGGGGGACGAGCAGTACTTC
CASSLEGGDEQYF
>TRBJ2-7|NA|TRBV5-4|NA
TGTGCCAGCAGCGAAACAGGGATCTCCTACGAGCAGTACTTC
CASSETGISYEQYF
>TRBJ2-7|NA|TRBV6-1|NA
TGTGCCAGCACTCGCTTGGGGCGGGCCTACGAGCAGTACTTC
CASTRLGRAYEQYF
>TRBJ1-1|NA|TRBV14|NA
TGTGCCAGCAGCCAAGAAGGGGGTTGGTACACTGAAGCTTTCTTT
CASSQEGGWYTEAFF
>TRBJ2-7|NA|TRBV19|TRBD2
TGTGCCAGTAGTTGGACTAGCGGGAACTACGAGCAGTACTTC
CASSWTSGNYEQYF
>TRBJ1-1|NA|TRBV6-6|TRBD1
TGTGCCAGCAGTTGGGACAGGGGGAAGGCTTTCTTT
CASSWDRGKAFF
>TRBJ2-4|NA|TRBV10-3|NA
TGTGCCATCAGTGAGGTGGACAGAGACATTCAGTACTTC
CAISEVDRDIQYF
>TRBJ2-5|NA|TRBV10-3|TRBD1
TGTGCCATCAGAGAAGACAGGGGGCAAGAGACCCAGTACTTC
CAIREDRGQETQYF
>TRBJ2-5|NA|TRBV9|TRBD2
TGTGCCAGCAGCGTAGCTCTAGCGGGAGAGACCCAGTACTTC
CASSVALAGETQYF
>TRBJ1-1|NA|TRBV7-9|NA
TGTGCCAGCAGCTTTAGGATAAGACGGAGCCACGAAGCTTTCTTT
CASSFRIRRSHEAFF
>TRBJ2-1|NA|TRBV5-1|TRBD1
TGCGCCAGCACCCGGGACAGCTACAATGAGCAGTTCTTC
CASTRDSYNEQFF
>TRBJ1-1|NA|TRBV5-1|TRBD1
TGCGCCAGTGTACAGGGGACAGGTTTCACTGAAGCTTTCTTT
CASVQGTGFTEAFF
>TRBJ2-7|NA|TRBV18|NA
TGTGCCAGCTCACCACCGAACCCGGGGGCCCACGAGCAGTACTTC
CASSPPNPGAHEQYF
>TRBJ1-1|once|TRBV5-1|NA
TGCGCCAGCAGCGAGGGACGGACGAACACTGAAGCTTTCTTT
CASSEGRTNTEAFF
>TRBJ1-3|NA|TRBV6-4|TRBD1
TGTGCCAGCAGGACACGACAGGGACCTCTTGGAAACACCATATATTTT
CASRTRQGPLGNTIYF
>TRBJ1-1|few|TRBV5-1|TRBD1
TGCGCCAGCAGTCCCCGGGACAGGGTACTTGAAGCTTTCTTT
CASSPRDRVLEAFF
>TRBJ2-4|NA|TRBV19|NA
TGTGCCAGTTCGGACAGCACCCGCAACATTCAGTACTTC
CASSDSTRNIQYF
>TRBJ2-5|NA|TRBV5-1|TRBD1
TGCGCCAGCAGCTCCGGGACAGGGGGACTCCAAGAGACCCAGTACTTC
CASSSGTGGLQETQYF
>TRBJ2-7|NA|TRBV28|NA
TGTGCCAGCAGGAAAGATTTGTACGAGCAGTACTTC
CASRKDLYEQYF
>TRBJ1-6|NA|TRBV4-2|TRBD1
TGTGCCAGCAGCCAACTTACAGGGGAGAGCTCCTATAATTCACCCCTCCACTTT
CASSQLTGESSYNSPLHF
>TRBJ2-7|NA|TRBV18|TRBD1
TGTGCCAGCTCAGCCTCTGGGACAGATAAGTACGAGCAGTACTTC
CASSASGTDKYEQYF
>TRBJ2-5|NA|TRBV2|NA
TGTGCCAGCAGTTCTGAGCCGGGGCCCCAAGAGACCCAGTACTTC
CASSSEPGPQETQYF
>TRBJ2-7|NA|TRBV11-1|TRBD1
TGTGCCAGCAGCTTAACAGGGGACGAGCAGTACTTC
CASSLTGDEQYF
>TRBJ2-5|once|TRBV19|NA
TGTGCCAGTAGTATTGGGCCATCTCAAGAGACCCAGTACTTC
CASSIGPSQETQYF
>TRBJ2-3|NA|TRBV5-1|NA
TGCGCCAGCAGCTTGGGGAGAGCTAGCACAGATACGCAGTATTTT
CASSLGRASTDTQYF
>TRBJ1-6|NA|TRBV5-6|NA
TGTGCCAGCAGCTTGGGACAGCCTAATTCACCCCTCCACTTT
CASSLGQPNSPLHF
>TRBJ1-2|NA|TRBV28|NA
TGTGCCAGCCGTGAGGGGGGGGCTTATGGCTACACCTTC
CASREGGAYGYTF
>TRBJ1-6|NA|TRBV5-1|NA
TGCGCCAGCAGCTTGGAGACAGGACGTGGGTCACCCCTCCACTTT
CASSLETGRGSPLHF
>TRBJ2-7|NA|TRBV5-8|NA
TGTGCCAGCAGCTTGGCCGCCGAGCAGTACTTC
CASSLAAEQYF
>TRBJ2-7|NA|TRBV21-1|NA
TGTGCCATTGAGACCCAAAGGTGGGCCTACGAGCAGTACTTC
CAIETQRWAYEQYF
>TRBJ2-7|NA|TRBV4-2|NA
TGTGCCAGCAGCTACGGCCTACCTCGCGAGCAGTACTTC
CASSYGLPREQYF
>TRBJ1-1|NA|TRBV27|NA
TGTGCCAGCAGTTCCGGGCAAGGGGTAGCTTTCTTT
CASSSGQGVAFF
>TRBJ2-3|once|TRBV19|TRBD1
TGTGCCAGTAGAACCGGACAGGCAGATACGCAGTATTTT
CASRTGQADTQYF
>TRBJ1-2|once|TRBV6-1|NA
TGTGCCAGCAGTCAGACAACATTAAATTATGGCTACACCTTC
CASSQTTLNYGYTF
>TRBJ1-6|NA|TRBV7-6|NA
TGTGCCAGCAGCTTATATCACGCCAGTTTCAATTCACCCCTCCACTTT
CASSLYHASFNSPLHF
>TRBJ1-3|NA|TRBV7-7|NA
TGTGCTAGCAGCTCCGGACAGGGAAACACCATATATTTT
CASSSGQGNTIYF
>TRBJ2-1|NA|TRBV2|NA
TGTGCCAGCAGTGGCACAGGGTGGCAGTTCTTC
CASSGTGWQFF
>TRBJ2-7|NA|TRBV19|NA
TGTGCCAGTAGTCGGCACAGGACGAACAACTACGAGCAGTACTTC
CASSRHRTNNYEQYF
>TRBJ2-1|NA|TRBV4-1|TRBD2
TGCGCCAGCAGCCAAGCGCGGGAGTACATGAATGAGCAGTTCTTC
CASSQAREYMNEQFF
>TRBJ2-1|NA|TRBV10-3|TRBD1
TGTGCCATCAGTCCCACGACAGGGGAGTCGAAAGAGCAGTTCTTC
CAISPTTGESKEQFF
>TRBJ2-2|once|TRBV7-2|NA
TGTGCCAGCAGCCCCCAGCTGAACACCGGGGAGCTGTTTTTT
CASSPQLNTGELFF
>TRBJ2-7|NA|TRBV6-8|TRBD1
TGTGCCAGCAGTGAAAAGGGACAGCTCCCCTACGAGCAGTACTTC
CASSEKGQLPYEQYF
>TRBJ1-2|NA|TRBV6-4|TRBD1
TGTGCCAGCAGCAAGACAGGGGGGTTGAACTATGGCTACACCTTC
CASSKTGGLNYGYTF
>TRBJ2-5|once|TRBV5-1|NA
TGCGCCAGCAGCTTGGCGCCACCTTCCGAGACCCAGTACTTC
CASSLAPPSETQYF
>TRBJ1-2|NA|TRBV28|NA
TGTGCCAGCAGTTTACGACTATATGGCTACACCTTC
CASSLRLYGYTF
>TRBJ2-5|NA|TRBV29-1|NA
TGCAGCGTTGGGGCCGAGACCCAGTACTTC
CSVGAETQYF
>TRBJ2-1|NA|TRBV7-2|NA
TGTGCCAGCAGCTTAATACGGGCATCCAATGAGCAGTTCTTC
CASSLIRASNEQFF